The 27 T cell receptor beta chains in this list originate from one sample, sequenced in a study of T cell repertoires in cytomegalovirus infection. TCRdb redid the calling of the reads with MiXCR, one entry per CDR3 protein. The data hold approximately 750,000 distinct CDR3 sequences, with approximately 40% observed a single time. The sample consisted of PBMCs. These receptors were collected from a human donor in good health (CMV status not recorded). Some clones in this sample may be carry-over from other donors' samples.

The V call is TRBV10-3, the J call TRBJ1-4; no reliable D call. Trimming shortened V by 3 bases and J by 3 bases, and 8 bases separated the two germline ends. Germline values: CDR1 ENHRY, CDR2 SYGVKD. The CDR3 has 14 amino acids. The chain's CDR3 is CAISDVGPNEKLFF. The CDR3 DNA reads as TGTGCCATCAGTGATGTAGGGCCTAATGAAAAACTGTTTTTT.

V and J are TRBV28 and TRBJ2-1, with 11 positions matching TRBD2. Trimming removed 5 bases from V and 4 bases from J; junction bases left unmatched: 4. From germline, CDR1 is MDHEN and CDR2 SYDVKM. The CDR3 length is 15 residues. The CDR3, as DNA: TGTGCCAGCAGTAGACTAGCGGGAAGGTACAATGAGCAGTTCTTC. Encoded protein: CASSRLAGRYNEQFF.

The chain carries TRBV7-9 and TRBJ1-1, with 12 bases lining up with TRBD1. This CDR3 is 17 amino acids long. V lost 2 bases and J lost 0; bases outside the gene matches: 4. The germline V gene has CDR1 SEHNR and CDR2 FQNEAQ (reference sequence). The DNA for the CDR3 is TGTGCCAGCAGCTTAAGGGACAGGGGGCTGATGAACACTGAAGCTTTCTTT. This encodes CASSLRDRGLMNTEAFF.

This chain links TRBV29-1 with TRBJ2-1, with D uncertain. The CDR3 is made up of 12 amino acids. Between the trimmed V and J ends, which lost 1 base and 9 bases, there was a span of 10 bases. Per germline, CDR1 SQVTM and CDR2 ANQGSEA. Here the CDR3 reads CSVEAETPEQFF. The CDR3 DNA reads TGCAGCGTTGAAGCCGAGACTCCTGAGCAGTTCTTC.

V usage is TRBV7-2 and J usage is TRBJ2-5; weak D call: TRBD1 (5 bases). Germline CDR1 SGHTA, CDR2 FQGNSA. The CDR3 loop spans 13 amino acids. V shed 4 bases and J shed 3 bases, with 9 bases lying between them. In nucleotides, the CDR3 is TGTGCCAGCAGCTCAGGGATGAAAGAGACCCAGTACTTC. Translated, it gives CASSSGMKETQYF. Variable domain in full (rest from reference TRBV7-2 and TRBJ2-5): GAGVSQSPSNKVTEKGKDVELRCDPISGHTALYWYRQSLGQGLEFLIYFQGNSAPDKSGLPSDRFSAERTGGSVSTLTIQRTQQEDSAVYLCASSSGMKETQYFGPGTRLLVL.

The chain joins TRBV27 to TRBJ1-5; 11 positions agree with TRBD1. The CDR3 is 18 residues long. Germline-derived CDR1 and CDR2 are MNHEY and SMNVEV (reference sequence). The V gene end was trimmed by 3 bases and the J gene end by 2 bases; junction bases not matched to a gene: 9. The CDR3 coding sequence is TGTGCCAGCAGTTTCTGGACAGGGGGCCCAGTGGGCAATCAGCCCCAGCATTTT. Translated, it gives CASSFWTGGPVGNQPQHF.

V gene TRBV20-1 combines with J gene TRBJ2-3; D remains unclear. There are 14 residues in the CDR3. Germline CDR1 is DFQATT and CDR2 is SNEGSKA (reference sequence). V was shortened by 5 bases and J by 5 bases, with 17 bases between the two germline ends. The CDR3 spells CSAPKSGRRDTQYF. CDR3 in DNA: TGCAGTGCTCCCAAGTCGGGCCGGCGAGATACGCAGTATTTT.

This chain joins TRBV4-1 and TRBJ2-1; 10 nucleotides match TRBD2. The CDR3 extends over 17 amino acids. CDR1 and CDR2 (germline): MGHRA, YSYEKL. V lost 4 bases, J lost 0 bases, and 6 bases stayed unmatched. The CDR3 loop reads CASSPSGGPSSYNEQFF. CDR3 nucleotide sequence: TGCGCCAGCAGCCCTAGCGGGGGCCCTAGCTCCTACAATGAGCAGTTCTTC.

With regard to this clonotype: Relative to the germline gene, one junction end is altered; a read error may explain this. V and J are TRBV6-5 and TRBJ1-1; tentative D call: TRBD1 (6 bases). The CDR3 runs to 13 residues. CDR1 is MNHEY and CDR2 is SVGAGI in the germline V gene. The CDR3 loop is CATLGGTNTESFF. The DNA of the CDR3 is TGTGCCACACTAGGGGGGACGAACACTGAATCTTTCTTT.

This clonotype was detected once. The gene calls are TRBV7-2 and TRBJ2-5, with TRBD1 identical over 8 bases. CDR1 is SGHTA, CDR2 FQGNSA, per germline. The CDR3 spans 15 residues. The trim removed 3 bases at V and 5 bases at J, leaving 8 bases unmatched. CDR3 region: CASSFEQGVWETQYF. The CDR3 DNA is TGTGCCAGCAGCTTTGAACAGGGGGTGTGGGAGACCCAGTACTTC.

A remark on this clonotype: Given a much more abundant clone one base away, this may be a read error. The chain's CDR3 is CTSSLGGQEPLF. The CDR3 DNA reads TGTACCAGCAGCTTAGGGGGTCAGGAGCCTTTATTC. This chain uses TRBV11-2 with TRBJ2-5, with TRBD1 as a possible D gene (6 bases). This CDR3 has 12 amino acids. From germline, CDR1 is SGHAT and CDR2 FQNNGV.

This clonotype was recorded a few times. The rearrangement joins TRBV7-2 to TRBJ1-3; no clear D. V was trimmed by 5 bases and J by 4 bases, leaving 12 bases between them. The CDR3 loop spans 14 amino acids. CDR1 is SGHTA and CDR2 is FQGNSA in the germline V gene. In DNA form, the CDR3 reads TGTGCCAGCAGCCCGGGAGGGCTGGGAAACACCATATATTTT. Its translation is CASSPGGLGNTIYF.

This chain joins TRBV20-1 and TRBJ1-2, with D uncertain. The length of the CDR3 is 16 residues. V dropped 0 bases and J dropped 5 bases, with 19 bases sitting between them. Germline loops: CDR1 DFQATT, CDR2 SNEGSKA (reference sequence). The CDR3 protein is CSARDQDASWEYGYTF. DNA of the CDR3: TGCAGTGCTAGAGATCAGGATGCTAGTTGGGAGTATGGCTACACCTTC.

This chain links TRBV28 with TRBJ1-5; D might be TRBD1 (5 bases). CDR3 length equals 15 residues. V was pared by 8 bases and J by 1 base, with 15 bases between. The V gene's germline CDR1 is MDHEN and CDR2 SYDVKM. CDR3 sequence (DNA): TGTGCCAGCTGGACGGAAGGGGTGAGCAATCAGCCCCAGCATTTT. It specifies CASWTEGVSNQPQHF.

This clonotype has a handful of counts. Here the CDR3 DNA reads TGCAGTGCTAGAGGTTTGACCCGCTACACCTTC. This translates into CSARGLTRYTF. The gene calls are TRBV20-1 and TRBJ1-2; D gene ambiguous. The V end lost 1 base, the J end lost 9 bases, and 9 bases lay between the germline ends. CDR3 length: 11 amino acids. Germline V lookup: CDR1 DFQATT, CDR2 SNEGSKA (reference sequence).

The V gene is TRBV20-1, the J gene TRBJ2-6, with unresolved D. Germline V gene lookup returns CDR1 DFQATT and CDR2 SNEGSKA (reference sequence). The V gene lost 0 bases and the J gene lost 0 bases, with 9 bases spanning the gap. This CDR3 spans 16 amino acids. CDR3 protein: CSARDLPSSGANVLTF. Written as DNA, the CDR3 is TGCAGTGCTAGAGACTTACCTAGCTCTGGGGCCAACGTCCTGACTTTC.

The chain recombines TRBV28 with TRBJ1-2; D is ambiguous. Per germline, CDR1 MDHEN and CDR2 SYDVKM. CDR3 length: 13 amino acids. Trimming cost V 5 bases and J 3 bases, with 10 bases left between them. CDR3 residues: CASSHPVHYGYTF. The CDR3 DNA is TGTGCCAGCAGTCATCCAGTCCACTATGGCTACACCTTC.

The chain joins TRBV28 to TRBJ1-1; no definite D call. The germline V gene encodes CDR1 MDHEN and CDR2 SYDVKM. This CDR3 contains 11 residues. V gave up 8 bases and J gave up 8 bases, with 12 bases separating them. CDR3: CASGNDEEAFF. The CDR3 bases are TGTGCCAGCGGAAATGATGAAGAAGCTTTCTTT.

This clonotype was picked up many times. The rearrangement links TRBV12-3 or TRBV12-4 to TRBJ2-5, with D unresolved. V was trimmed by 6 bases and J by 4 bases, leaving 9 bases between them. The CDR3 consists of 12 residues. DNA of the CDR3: TGTGCCAGCAGCGTGGGCCCAGAGACCCAGTACTTC. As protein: CASSVGPETQYF.

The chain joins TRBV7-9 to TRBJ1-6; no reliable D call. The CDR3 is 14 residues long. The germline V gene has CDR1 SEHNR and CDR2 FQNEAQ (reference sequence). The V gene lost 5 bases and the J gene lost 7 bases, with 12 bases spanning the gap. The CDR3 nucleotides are TGTGCCAGCAGCGCCACGGCAGTGAATTCACCCCTCCACTTT. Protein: CASSATAVNSPLHF.

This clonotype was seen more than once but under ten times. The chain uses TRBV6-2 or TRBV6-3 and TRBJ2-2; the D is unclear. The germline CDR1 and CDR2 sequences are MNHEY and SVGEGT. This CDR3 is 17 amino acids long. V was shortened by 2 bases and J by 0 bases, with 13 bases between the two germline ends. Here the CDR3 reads CASSYTYSSTNTGELFF. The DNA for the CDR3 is TGTGCCAGCAGTTACACCTACTCAAGTACGAACACCGGGGAGCTGTTTTTT.

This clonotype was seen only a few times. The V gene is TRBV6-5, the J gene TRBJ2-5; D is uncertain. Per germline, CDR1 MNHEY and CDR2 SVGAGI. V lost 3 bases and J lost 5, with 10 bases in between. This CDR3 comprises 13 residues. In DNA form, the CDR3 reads TGTGCCAGCAGTTATTTCCGCACGGAGACCCAGTACTTC. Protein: CASSYFRTETQYF.

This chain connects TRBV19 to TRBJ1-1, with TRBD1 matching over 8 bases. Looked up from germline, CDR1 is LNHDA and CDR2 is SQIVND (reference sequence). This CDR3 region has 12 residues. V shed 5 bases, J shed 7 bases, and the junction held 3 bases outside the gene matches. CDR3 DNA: TGTGCCAGTAGTGTGGGACAGGTTGAAGCTTTCTTT. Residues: CASSVGQVEAFF.

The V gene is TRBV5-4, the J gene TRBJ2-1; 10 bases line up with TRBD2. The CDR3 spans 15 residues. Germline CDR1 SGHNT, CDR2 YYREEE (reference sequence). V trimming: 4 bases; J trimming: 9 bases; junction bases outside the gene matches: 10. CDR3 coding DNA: TGTGCCAGCAGCAACCTAGCGGGAGACGGCTTTGAGCAGTTCTTC. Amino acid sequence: CASSNLAGDGFEQFF.

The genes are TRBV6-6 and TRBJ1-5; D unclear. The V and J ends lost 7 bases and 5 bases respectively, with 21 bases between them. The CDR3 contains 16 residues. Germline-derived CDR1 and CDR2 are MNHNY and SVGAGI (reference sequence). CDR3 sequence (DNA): TGTGCCAGCACCGTTCCCGGCCTGGGGTCAGATCAGCCCCAGCATTTT. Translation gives CASTVPGLGSDQPQHF.

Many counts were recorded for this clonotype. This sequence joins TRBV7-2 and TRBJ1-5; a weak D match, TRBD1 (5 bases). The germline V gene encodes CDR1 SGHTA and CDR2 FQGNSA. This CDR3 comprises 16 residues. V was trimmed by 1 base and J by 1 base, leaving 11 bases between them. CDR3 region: CASSLGGSFSNQPQHF. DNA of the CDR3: TGTGCCAGCAGCTTAGGGGGCTCCTTCAGCAATCAGCCCCAGCATTTT. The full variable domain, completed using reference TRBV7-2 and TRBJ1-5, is GAGVSQSPSNKVTEKGKDVELRCDPISGHTALYWYRQSLGQGLEFLIYFQGNSAPDKSGLPSDRFSAERTGGSVSTLTIQRTQQEDSAVYLCASSLGGSFSNQPQHFGDGTRLSIL.

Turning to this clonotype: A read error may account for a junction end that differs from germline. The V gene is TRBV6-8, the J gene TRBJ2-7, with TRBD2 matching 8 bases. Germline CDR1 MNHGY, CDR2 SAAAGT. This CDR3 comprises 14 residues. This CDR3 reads CARSPSGGVHEQYF. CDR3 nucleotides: TGTGCCCGCAGTCCCTCGGGAGGGGTCCACGAGCAGTACTTC.